The clone carrying this T cell receptor (beta chain) occurred a few times. The antigen is not known. The data are from a study of response to subunit inactivated influenza vaccine. One entry per CDR3 protein results from TCRdb running MiXCR on the RT-PCR reads. Among 400,000 to 650,000 distinct CDR3 sequences listed, about 7.2% were seen once. Study-level findings and limits: Few additional T cells are recruited per seasonal influenza vaccination, authors suggested.

The junction had 4 bases not matched to a gene; V was cut back by 3 bases and J by 5 bases. This CDR3 is 14 amino acids long. Germline-derived CDR1 and CDR2 are SGHKS and YYEKEE (reference sequence). The source was PBMCs from blood, collected about 24 months after vaccination. The sequence derives from a man aged 50 to 75 who received an inactivated influenza vaccine. The rearrangement uses TRBV5-5 and TRBJ2-3; 9 bases match TRBD2. DNA of the CDR3: TGTGCCAGCAGCTCTCTAGCGGGAAGAGATACGCAGTATTTT. Protein product: CASSSLAGRDTQYF.